This TCR beta chain was identified during a study of OX40 agonist ivuxolimab in advanced cancers. Study summary: Dosing consisted of intravenous ivuxolimab at 0.01 to 10 mg/kg every 2 weeks.

Study-level points and caveats: Not determined was the antigen specificity of the expanded peripheral T cells. On average, CD8+ T cells showed a greater number of expanded clones than CD4+.

Produced via immunoSEQ multiplex PCR; TCRdb's table is partial and in-frame only. The sample records roughly 20,000 clones, roughly 80% being singletons. Germline assignment: CDR1 SGDLS and CDR2 YYNGEE. V was cut by 1 base and J by 1 base, with 10 bases left in between. This CDR3 is 15 amino acids long. As regards this clone: Antigen unknown.

Peripheral blood came from all dose cohorts at three timepoints. Specimen: CD4+ or CD8+ T cells sorted from blood, collected in a trial of the OX40 agonist ivuxolimab. This chain links TRBV9 with TRBJ2-3; D is possibly TRBD2 (6 bases). The sequence was collected from an adult with an advanced solid tumor such as melanoma, head and neck, liver or kidney cancer. As DNA, the CDR3 is TGTGCCAGCAGCGTATTTAGCGGCCGCACAGATACGCAGTATTTT. Translation: CASSVFSGRTDTQYF.